These T cell receptor beta chains were read from a single sample in a study of Ad26.COV2.S vaccination and SARS-CoV-2 variants. The table came from immunoSEQ multiplex PCR; TCRdb's copy has only in-frame clones and leaves some out. The repertoire includes 320,000 or so clones, roughly nine tenths of them detected once, and around 5.5% sits in the top ten. The sample here was peripheral blood, taken in a trial of Ad26.COV2.S vaccine versus placebo. The receptors come from a person aged 18-60 years who received the Ad26.COV2.S COVID-19 vaccine or a placebo. Both conserved end residues are part of each CDR3. A D gene is named only where the DNA matches it firmly. Clone size is shown for a subset of rows, as once, few, many or a class of expanded clone.

v_gene	j_gene	d_gene	abundance	CDR3aa	CDR3nt
TRBV4-1	TRBJ2-1	TRBD2	once	CASSRGLAGGSGEQFF	TGCGCCAGCAGCCGCGGACTAGCGGGGGGGTCTGGTGAGCAGTTCTTC
TRBV15	TRBJ1-1	.	.	CATLESPGTEAFF	TGTGCCACCCTAGAGAGTCCGGGCACTGAAGCTTTCTTT
TRBV30	TRBJ1-1	TRBD1	.	CAWAGGPVGAFF	TGTGCCTGGGCAGGGGGCCCCGTCGGAGCTTTCTTT
TRBV6-5	TRBJ1-2	.	.	CASSYRANYGYTF	TGTGCCAGCAGTTACAGGGCTAACTATGGCTACACCTTC
TRBV7-9	TRBJ2-1	TRBD2	.	CASSSSTSGRDNEQFF	TGTGCCAGCAGCTCAAGCACTAGCGGGAGAGACAATGAGCAGTTCTTC
TRBV4-1	TRBJ1-4	TRBD1	.	CASSPGQAFNEKLFF	TGCGCCAGCAGCCCGGGACAGGCCTTTAATGAAAAACTGTTTTTT
TRBV19	TRBJ2-1	TRBD2	.	CATLPLAGGPYNEQFF	TGTGCCACCCTCCCTCTAGCGGGAGGGCCCTACAATGAGCAGTTCTTC
TRBV18	TRBJ2-1	.	.	CASSADLTNEQFF	TGTGCCAGCTCAGCCGACTTAACCAATGAGCAGTTCTTC
TRBV5-6	TRBJ1-2	TRBD1	.	CASSIPGQGYGYTF	TGTGCCAGCAGCATCCCGGGACAGGGGTATGGCTACACCTTC
TRBV27	TRBJ2-7	TRBD2	.	CASSLTSGDSSYEQYF	TGTGCCAGCAGTCTCACTAGCGGGGATAGCTCCTACGAGCAGTACTTC
TRBV10-2	TRBJ1-2	.	once	CASSEPGLSTYGYTF	TGCGCCAGCAGTGAGCCCGGACTCTCAACATATGGCTACACCTTC
TRBV4-1	TRBJ1-2	TRBD1	once	CASSSLFGPDRDGYTF	TGCGCCAGCAGCTCCCTTTTCGGTCCCGACAGGGATGGCTACACCTTC
TRBV4-3	TRBJ1-3	.	.	CASSQAAGHSGNTIYF	TGCGCCAGCAGCCAAGCGGCAGGACACTCTGGAAACACCATATATTTT
TRBV7-9	TRBJ1-1	.	.	CASIPEVNGGEAFF	TGTGCCAGCATCCCGGAGGTGAACGGGGGTGAAGCTTTCTTT
TRBV5-4	TRBJ1-1	.	.	CASTQENTEAFF	TGTGCCAGCACCCAAGAGAACACTGAAGCTTTCTTT
TRBV7-9	TRBJ1-2	.	few	CASSPRDRGRGYGYTF	TGTGCCAGCAGCCCGAGGGATAGGGGTCGAGGCTATGGCTACACCTTC
TRBV7-2	TRBJ2-1	.	.	CASSLGTNNEQFF	TGTGCCAGCAGCTTGGGGACCAACAATGAGCAGTTCTTC
TRBV19	TRBJ2-3	TRBD2	.	CASRPLGGTGRGDTQYF	TGTGCCAGTAGACCCTTGGGGGGGACGGGTAGAGGAGATACGCAGTATTTT
TRBV9	TRBJ2-1	.	.	CASSKRTGTSYNEQFF	TGTGCCAGCAGCAAACGGACTGGAACCTCCTACAATGAGCAGTTCTTC
TRBV6-5	TRBJ2-1	.	.	CASSYSPTISNEQFF	TGTGCCAGCAGTTACTCGCCCACGATTTCCAATGAGCAGTTCTTC
TRBV6-5	TRBJ1-3	.	.	CASSYRDFYSGNTIYF	TGTGCCAGCAGTTACAGGGATTTTTACTCTGGAAACACCATATATTTT
TRBV29-1	TRBJ2-5	TRBD1	.	CSVSMGGQGETQYF	TGCAGCGTCAGCATGGGGGGACAGGGGGAGACCCAGTACTTC
TRBV3-1/TRBV3-2	TRBJ2-7	.	.	CASSHRPGVLGEQYF	TGTGCCAGCAGCCATCGGCCAGGGGTTCTAGGGGAGCAGTACTTC
TRBV12-3/TRBV12-4	TRBJ2-2	.	.	CASSLTPDGELFF	TGTGCCAGCAGTTTAACGCCCGACGGGGAGCTGTTTTTT
TRBV7-9	TRBJ1-2	TRBD1	.	CASSQGQEGYTF	TGTGCCAGCAGCCAGGGACAGGAGGGCTACACCTTC
TRBV6-6	TRBJ1-2	.	.	CASRLRGENYGYTF	TGTGCCAGCAGACTCAGGGGCGAAAACTATGGCTACACCTTC
TRBV18	TRBJ2-5	.	.	CASSPRQAMETQYF	TGTGCCAGCTCACCAAGGCAGGCGATGGAGACCCAGTACTTC
TRBV4-3	TRBJ2-2	TRBD1	.	CASSQGGQYTGELFF	TGCGCCAGCAGCCAAGGGGGACAGTACACCGGGGAGCTGTTTTTT
TRBV4-3	TRBJ1-2	.	.	CASSQEKVRTNYGYTF	TGCGCCAGCAGCCAAGAGAAGGTCAGGACCAACTATGGCTACACCTTC
TRBV4-2	TRBJ2-7	TRBD2	once	CASSQGTLAGGEQYF	TGTGCCAGCAGCCAAGGTACACTAGCGGGGGGTGAGCAGTACTTC
TRBV6-5	TRBJ1-1	TRBD1	.	CASSLQGGVSTEAFF	TGTGCCAGCAGTTTGCAGGGGGGTGTATCCACTGAAGCTTTCTTT
TRBV5-8	TRBJ1-1	TRBD1	.	CASRFTDRAIGSEAFF	TGTGCCAGCCGATTTACGGACAGGGCGATTGGGAGTGAAGCTTTCTTT
TRBV19	TRBJ1-2	.	.	CASRKGGNYGYTF	TGTGCCAGTCGAAAGGGGGGGAACTATGGCTACACCTTC
TRBV19	TRBJ1-3	TRBD1	.	CASRRQGGSGNTIYF	TGTGCCAGTAGACGACAGGGGGGCTCTGGAAACACCATATATTTT
TRBV6-2/TRBV6-3	TRBJ1-2	.	.	CASSYSTRGRSNYGYTF	TGTGCCAGCAGTTACTCAACTCGTGGCAGATCAAACTATGGCTACACCTTC
TRBV5-1	TRBJ1-1	.	.	CASSLEWLPMNTEAFF	TGCGCCAGCAGCTTGGAGTGGCTACCAATGAACACTGAAGCTTTCTTT
TRBV4-1	TRBJ2-3	TRBD1	.	CASRTPGDRSTDTQYF	TGCGCCAGCAGAACCCCCGGGGACAGAAGCACAGATACGCAGTATTTT
TRBV19	TRBJ2-6	.	.	CASSSLASGGANVLTF	TGTGCCAGTAGTTCCCTAGCCTCTGGTGGGGCCAACGTCCTGACTTTC
TRBV28	TRBJ2-7	.	once	CASSLSGVSYEQYF	TGTGCCAGCAGTTTGTCGGGGGTCTCCTACGAGCAGTACTTC
TRBV29-1	TRBJ1-2	.	.	CSVVRAGYGYTF	TGCAGCGTCGTCAGGGCGGGCTATGGCTACACCTTC
TRBV11-2	TRBJ2-1	.	.	CASSRTEGAGYNEQFF	TGTGCCAGCAGCCGCACCGAGGGCGCGGGCTACAATGAGCAGTTCTTC